What follows are 5 T cell receptor beta chains derived from one specimen sequenced in a study of cytomegalovirus exposure and HLA in healthy donors. Both 60 Vbeta primers and 13 Jbeta primers went into the PCR. The table came from immunoSEQ multiplex PCR; TCRdb's copy has only in-frame clones and leaves some out. Found here are some 190,000 clones, 65% to 80% of them singletons; the top ten hold 2% to 2.5%. Sequenced: PBMCs. All receptors come from a woman aged 25 to 39 in good health and CMV-seropositive.

The chain has TRBV4-2 and TRBJ1-1; D unclear. The V gene's germline CDR1 is LGHNA and CDR2 YNFKEQ. V lost 0 bases to trimming and J lost 7 bases, with 18 bases between them. The CDR3 covers 16 residues. The chain's CDR3 is CASSQDRREGAVEAFF. The CDR3 DNA is TGTGCCAGCAGCCAAGATAGGAGAGAGGGAGCGGTTGAAGCTTTCTTT.

V gene TRBV7-8 combines with J gene TRBJ2-3; D remains unclear. Germline V lookup: CDR1 SGHVS, CDR2 FQNEAQ. V lost 5 bases and J 2 bases, leaving 11 bases between the germline ends. The CDR3 is 14 residues long. The CDR3 is CASSPSRPTDTQYF. In DNA, the CDR3 is TGTGCCAGCAGCCCCAGCAGGCCCACAGATACGCAGTATTTT. The whole variable domain, remainder taken from reference TRBV7-8 and TRBJ2-3, is GAGVSQSPRYKVAKRGQDVALRCDPISGHVSLFWYQQALGQGPEFLTYFQNEAQLDKSGLPSDRFFAERPEGSVSTLKIQRTQQEDSAVYLCASSPSRPTDTQYFGPGTRLTVL.

The chain carries TRBV7-6 and TRBJ2-1; 16 nucleotides agree with TRBD2. Trimming removed 8 bases from V and 2 bases from J; junction bases left unmatched: 6. Looked up from germline, CDR1 is SGHVS and CDR2 is FNYEAQ. The CDR3 extends over 17 amino acids. The CDR3 sequence is CASFGTSGGAPYNEQFF. The CDR3 DNA is TGTGCCAGCTTCGGGACTAGCGGGGGGGCCCCCTACAATGAGCAGTTCTTC.

V usage is TRBV19 and J usage is TRBJ2-7; maybe TRBD2 (5 bases). Germline CDR1 reads LNHDA; CDR2 reads SQIVND (reference sequence). CDR3 size: 13 residues. V was clipped by 3 bases and J by 3 bases, with 9 bases between them. CDR3 in DNA: TGTGCCAGTAGTATCCCGGGAAACTACGAGCAGTACTTC. Amino acid sequence: CASSIPGNYEQYF.

V is TRBV5-6 and J is TRBJ2-7; D is perhaps TRBD1 (5 bases). Per germline, CDR1 SGHDT and CDR2 YYEEEE. The CDR3 runs to 15 residues. V lost 5 bases to trimming and J lost 3 bases, with 18 bases between them. CDR3 DNA sequence: TGTGCCAGCAGGGTAGACAGACCAAGGGGCTACGAGCAGTACTTC. Amino acids: CASRVDRPRGYEQYF.